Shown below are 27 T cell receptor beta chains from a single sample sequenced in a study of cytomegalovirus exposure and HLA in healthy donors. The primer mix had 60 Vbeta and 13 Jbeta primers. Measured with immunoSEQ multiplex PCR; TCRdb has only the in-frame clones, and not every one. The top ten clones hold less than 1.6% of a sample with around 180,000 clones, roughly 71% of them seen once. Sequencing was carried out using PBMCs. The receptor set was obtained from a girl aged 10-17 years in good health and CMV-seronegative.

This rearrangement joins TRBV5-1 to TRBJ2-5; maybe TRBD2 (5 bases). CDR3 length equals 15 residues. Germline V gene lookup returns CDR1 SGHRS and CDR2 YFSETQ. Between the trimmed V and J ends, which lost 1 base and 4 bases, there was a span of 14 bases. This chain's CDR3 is CASSLTPEARETQYF. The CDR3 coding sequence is TGCGCCAGCAGCTTGACCCCGGAGGCTAGAGAGACCCAGTACTTC.

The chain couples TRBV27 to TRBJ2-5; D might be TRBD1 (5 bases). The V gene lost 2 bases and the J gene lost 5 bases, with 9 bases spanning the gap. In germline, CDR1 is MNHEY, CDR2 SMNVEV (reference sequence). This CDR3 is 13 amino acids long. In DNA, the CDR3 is TGTGCCAGCAGTTTACAGGGTGGGGAGACCCAGTACTTC. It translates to CASSLQGGETQYF.

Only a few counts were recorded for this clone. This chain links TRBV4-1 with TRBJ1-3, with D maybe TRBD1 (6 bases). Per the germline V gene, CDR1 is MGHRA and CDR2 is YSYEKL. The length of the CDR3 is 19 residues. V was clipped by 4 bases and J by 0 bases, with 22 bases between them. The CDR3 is CASSLQVSGQGSSGNTIYF. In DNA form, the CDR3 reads TGCGCCAGCAGCCTCCAAGTATCTGGTCAGGGGAGCTCTGGAAACACCATATATTTT.

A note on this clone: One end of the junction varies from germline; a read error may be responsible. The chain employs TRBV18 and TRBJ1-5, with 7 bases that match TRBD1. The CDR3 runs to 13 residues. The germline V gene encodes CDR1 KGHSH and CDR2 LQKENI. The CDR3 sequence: CASSRDRDQPQHF. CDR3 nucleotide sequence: TGTGCCAGCTCACGTGACAGGGATCAACCCCAGCATTTT.

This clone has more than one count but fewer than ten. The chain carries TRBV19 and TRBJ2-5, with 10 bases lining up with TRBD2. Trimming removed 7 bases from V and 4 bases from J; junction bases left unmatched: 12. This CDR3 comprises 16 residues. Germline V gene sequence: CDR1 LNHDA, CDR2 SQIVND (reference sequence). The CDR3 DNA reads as TGTGCCAGTAACCCAGGGCTAGCGGGGGCAGGAGAGACCCAGTACTTC. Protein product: CASNPGLAGAGETQYF.

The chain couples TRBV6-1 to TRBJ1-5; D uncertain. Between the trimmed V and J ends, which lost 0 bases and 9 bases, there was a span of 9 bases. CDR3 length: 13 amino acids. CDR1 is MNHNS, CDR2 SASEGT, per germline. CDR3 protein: CASSEARGGPQHF. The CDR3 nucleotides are TGTGCCAGCAGTGAAGCGCGCGGAGGGCCCCAGCATTTT.

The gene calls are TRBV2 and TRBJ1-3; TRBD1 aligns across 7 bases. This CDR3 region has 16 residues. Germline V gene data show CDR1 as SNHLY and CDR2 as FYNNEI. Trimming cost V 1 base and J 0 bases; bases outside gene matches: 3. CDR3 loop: CASSEEQGSSGNTIYF. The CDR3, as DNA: TGTGCCAGCAGTGAAGAACAGGGGAGCTCTGGAAACACCATATATTTT.

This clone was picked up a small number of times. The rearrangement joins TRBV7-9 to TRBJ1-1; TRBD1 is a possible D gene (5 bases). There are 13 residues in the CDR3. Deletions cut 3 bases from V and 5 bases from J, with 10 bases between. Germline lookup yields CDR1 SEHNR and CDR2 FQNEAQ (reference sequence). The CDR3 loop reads CASSFREGTEAFF. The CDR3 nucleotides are TGTGCCAGCAGCTTTAGGGAGGGGACTGAAGCTTTCTTT.

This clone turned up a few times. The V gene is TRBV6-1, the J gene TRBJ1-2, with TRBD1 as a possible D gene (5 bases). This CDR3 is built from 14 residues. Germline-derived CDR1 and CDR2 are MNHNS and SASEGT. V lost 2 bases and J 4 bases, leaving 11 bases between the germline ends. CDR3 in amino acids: CASSERTLGYGYTF. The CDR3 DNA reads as TGTGCCAGCAGTGAACGGACATTGGGCTATGGCTACACCTTC.

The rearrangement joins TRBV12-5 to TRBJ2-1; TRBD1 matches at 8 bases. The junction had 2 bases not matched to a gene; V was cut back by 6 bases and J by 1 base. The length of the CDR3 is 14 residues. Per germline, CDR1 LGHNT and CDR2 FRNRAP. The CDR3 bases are TGTGCTAGTGGGGACAGGGTTTCCTACAATGAGCAGTTCTTC. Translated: CASGDRVSYNEQFF. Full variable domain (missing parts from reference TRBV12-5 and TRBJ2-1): DARVTQTPRHKVTEMGQEVTMRCQPILGHNTVFWYRQTMMQGLELLAYFRNRAPLDDSGMPKDRFSAEMPDATLATLKIQPSEPRDSAVYFCASGDRVSYNEQFFGPGTRLTVL.

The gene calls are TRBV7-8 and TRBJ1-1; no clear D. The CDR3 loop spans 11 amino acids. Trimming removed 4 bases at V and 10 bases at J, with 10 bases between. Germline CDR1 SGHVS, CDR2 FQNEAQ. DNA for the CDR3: TGTGCCAGCAGCTCCCAGGTTGGAGCTTTCTTT. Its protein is CASSSQVGAFF.

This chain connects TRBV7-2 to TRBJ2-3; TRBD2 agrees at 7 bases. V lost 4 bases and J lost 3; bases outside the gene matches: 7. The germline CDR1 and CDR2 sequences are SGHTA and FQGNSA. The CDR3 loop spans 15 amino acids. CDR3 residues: CASSSTSSSTDTQYF. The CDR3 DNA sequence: TGTGCCAGCAGCTCGACTAGCAGCTCGACAGATACGCAGTATTTT. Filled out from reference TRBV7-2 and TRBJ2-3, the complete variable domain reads GAGVSQSPSNKVTEKGKDVELRCDPISGHTALYWYRQSLGQGLEFLIYFQGNSAPDKSGLPSDRFSAERTGGSVSTLTIQRTQQEDSAVYLCASSSTSSSTDTQYFGPGTRLTVL.

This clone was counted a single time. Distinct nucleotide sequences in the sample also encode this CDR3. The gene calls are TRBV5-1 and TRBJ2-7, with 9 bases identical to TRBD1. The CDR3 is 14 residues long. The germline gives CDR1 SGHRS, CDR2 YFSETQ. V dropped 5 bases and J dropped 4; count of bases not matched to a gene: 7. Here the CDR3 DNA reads TGCGCCAGCAGTTCCGGGACAGGGATATACGAGCAGTACTTC. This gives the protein CASSSGTGIYEQYF.

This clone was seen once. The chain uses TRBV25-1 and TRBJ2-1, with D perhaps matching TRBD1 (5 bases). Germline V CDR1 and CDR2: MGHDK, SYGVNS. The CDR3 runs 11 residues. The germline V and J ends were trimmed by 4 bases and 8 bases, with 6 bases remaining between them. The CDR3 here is CASSGGHEQFF. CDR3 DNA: TGTGCCAGCAGTGGGGGCCATGAGCAGTTCTTC.

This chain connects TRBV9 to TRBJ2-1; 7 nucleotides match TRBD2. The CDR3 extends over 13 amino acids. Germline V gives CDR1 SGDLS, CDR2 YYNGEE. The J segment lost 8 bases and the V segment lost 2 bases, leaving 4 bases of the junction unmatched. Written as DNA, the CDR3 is TGTGCCAGCAGCGTCGGGGGGAAAGATGAGCAGTTCTTC. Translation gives CASSVGGKDEQFF. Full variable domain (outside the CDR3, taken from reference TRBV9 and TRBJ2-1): DSGVTQTPKHLITATGQRVTLRCSPRSGDLSVYWYQQSLDQGLQFLIQYYNGEERAKGNILERFSAQQFPDLHSELNLSSLELGDSALYFCASSVGGKDEQFFGPGTRLTVL.

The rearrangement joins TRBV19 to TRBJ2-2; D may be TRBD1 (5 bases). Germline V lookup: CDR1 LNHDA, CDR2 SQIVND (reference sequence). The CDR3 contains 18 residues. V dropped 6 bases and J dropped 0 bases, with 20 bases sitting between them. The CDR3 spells CASSPNSFRASNTGELFF. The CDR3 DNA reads TGTGCCAGTAGCCCAAACTCCTTCAGGGCATCGAACACCGGGGAGCTGTTTTTT. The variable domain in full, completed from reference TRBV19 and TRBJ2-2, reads DGGITQSPKYLFRKEGQNVTLSCEQNLNHDAMYWYRQDPGQGLRLIYYSQIVNDFQKGDIAEGYSVSREKKESFPLTVTSAQKNPTAFYLCASSPNSFRASNTGELFFGEGSRLTVL.

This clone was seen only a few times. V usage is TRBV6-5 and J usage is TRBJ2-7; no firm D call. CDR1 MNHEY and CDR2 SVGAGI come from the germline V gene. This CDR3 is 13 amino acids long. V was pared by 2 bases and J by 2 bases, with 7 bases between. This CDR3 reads CASSYEATYEQYF. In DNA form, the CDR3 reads TGTGCCAGCAGTTACGAGGCTACCTACGAGCAGTACTTC.

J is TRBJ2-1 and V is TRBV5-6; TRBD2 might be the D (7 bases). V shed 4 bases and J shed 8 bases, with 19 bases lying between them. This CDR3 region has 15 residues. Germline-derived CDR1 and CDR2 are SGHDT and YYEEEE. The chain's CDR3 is CASSARGGDDDEQFF. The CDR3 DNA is TGTGCCAGCAGCGCTAGGGGGGGGGATGATGATGAGCAGTTCTTC.

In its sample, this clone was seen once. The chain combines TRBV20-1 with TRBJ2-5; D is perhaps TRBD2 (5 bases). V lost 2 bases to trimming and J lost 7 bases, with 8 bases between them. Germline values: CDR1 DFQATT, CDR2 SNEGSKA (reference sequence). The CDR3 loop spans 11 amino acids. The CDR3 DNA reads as TGCAGTGCTAGAATAGAGGGGACCCAGTACTTC. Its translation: CSARIEGTQYF.

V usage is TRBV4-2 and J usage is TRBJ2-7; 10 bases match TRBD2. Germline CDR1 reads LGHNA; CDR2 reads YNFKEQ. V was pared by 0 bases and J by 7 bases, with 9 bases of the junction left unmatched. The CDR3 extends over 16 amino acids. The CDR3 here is CASSQDASGGAREQYF. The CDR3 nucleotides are TGTGCCAGCAGCCAAGATGCGAGCGGGGGGGCTCGGGAGCAGTACTTC.

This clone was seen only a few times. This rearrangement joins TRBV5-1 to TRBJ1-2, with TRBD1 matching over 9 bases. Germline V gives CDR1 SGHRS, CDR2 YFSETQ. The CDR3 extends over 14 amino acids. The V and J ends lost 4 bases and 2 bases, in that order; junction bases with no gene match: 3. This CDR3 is CASSGTGGNYGYTF. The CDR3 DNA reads TGCGCCAGCAGCGGCACAGGGGGCAACTATGGCTACACCTTC.

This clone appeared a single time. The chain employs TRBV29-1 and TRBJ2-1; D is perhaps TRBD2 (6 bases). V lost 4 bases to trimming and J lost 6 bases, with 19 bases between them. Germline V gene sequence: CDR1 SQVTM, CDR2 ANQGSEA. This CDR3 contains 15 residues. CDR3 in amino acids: CSVVAPAGSLNEQFF. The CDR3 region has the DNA TGCAGCGTTGTAGCGCCAGCGGGCTCGCTCAATGAGCAGTTCTTC.

CDR3 bases: TGTGCCAGCAGTCTCCGGGGGAGCTCCTACAATGAGCAGTTCTTC. Residues: CASSLRGSSYNEQFF. The chain couples TRBV5-4 to TRBJ2-1; the D gene is possibly TRBD2 (6 bases). Trimming removed 5 bases from V and 0 bases from J, with 12 bases in between. Germline V gene sequence: CDR1 SGHNT, CDR2 YYREEE (reference sequence). The CDR3 runs 15 residues.

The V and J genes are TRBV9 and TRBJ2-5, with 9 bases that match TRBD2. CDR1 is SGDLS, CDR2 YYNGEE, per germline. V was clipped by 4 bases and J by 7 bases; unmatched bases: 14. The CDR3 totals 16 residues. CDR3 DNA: TGTGCCAGCAGCCCCACTGCGGGAGGGGGGCCCGGGACCCAGTACTTC. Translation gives CASSPTAGGGPGTQYF.

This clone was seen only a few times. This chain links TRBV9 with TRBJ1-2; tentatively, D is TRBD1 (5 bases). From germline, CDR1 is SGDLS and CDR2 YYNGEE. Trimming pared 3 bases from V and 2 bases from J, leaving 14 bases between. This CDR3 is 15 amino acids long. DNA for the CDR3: TGTGCCAGCAGCGCGCGGGGGGGGTCCAACTATGGCTACACCTTC. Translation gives CASSARGGSNYGYTF.

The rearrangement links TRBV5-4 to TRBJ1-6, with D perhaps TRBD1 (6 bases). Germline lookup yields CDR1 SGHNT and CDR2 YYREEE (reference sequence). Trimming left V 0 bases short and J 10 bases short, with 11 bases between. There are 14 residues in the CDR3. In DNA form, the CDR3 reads TGTGCCAGCAGCTTGGACAGGGCGAGGTCACCCCTCCACTTT. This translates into CASSLDRARSPLHF.

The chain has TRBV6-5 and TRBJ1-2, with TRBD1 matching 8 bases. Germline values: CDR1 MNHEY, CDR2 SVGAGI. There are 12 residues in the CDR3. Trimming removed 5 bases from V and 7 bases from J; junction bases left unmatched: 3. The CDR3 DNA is TGTGCCAGCAGTGAGGGGACAGGTGGCTACACCTTC. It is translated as CASSEGTGGYTF.